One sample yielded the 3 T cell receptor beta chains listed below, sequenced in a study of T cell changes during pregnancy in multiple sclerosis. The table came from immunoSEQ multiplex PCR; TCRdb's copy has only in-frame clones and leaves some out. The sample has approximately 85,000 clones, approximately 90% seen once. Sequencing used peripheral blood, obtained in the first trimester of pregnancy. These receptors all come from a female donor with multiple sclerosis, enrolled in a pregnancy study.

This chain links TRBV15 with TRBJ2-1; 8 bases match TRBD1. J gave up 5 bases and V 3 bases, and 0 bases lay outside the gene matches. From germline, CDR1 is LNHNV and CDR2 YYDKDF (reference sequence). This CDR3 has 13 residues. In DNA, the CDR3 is TGTGCCACCAGCAGGGACAGGGACAATGAGCAGTTCTTC. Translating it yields CATSRDRDNEQFF.

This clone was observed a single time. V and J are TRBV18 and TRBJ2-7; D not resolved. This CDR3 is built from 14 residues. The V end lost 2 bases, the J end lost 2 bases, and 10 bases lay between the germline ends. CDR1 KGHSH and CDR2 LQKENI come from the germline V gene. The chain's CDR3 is CASSPRQRPYEQYF. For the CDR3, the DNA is TGTGCCAGCTCACCAAGACAAAGACCCTACGAGCAGTACTTC.

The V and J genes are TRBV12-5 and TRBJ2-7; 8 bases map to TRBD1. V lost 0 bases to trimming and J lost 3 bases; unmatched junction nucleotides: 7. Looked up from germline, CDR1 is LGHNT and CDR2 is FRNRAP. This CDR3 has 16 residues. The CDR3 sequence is CASGLVPQGAIYEQYF. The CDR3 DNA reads TGTGCTAGTGGTTTGGTACCCCAGGGGGCGATCTACGAGCAGTACTTC.